These T cell receptor beta chains were read from a single sample in a study of blood T cell repertoires in COVID-19. Clones were sequenced by immunoSEQ multiplex PCR, and TCRdb holds only the in-frame ones, with some missing. Of approximately 220,000 clones in the sample, roughly nine tenths were seen once. Sequencing input: PBMCs or T cells enriched from blood (not recorded which). These receptors all come from a woman between 18 and 29 years old in a cohort exposed to, infected with or recovered from COVID-19 (not recorded which). Both conserved end residues are trimmed from each CDR3.

J: TRBJ2-7
V: TRBV10-3
CDR3: AISESSDSLYEQY

J: TRBJ1-1
V: TRBV4-1
CDR3: ASSQTGTAGNGVTEAF

J: TRBJ2-5
V: TRBV14
CDR3: ASSHLNLYQETQY

J: TRBJ1-1
V: TRBV27
CDR3: ASSLSTNTEAF

J: TRBJ1-1
V: TRBV11-2
CDR3: ASTPGTEAF

J: TRBJ1-2
V: TRBV5-1
CDR3: ASSLAGQGASDYGYT

J: TRBJ1-2
V: TRBV28
CDR3: ASSIDRTTYGYT

J: TRBJ2-7
V: TRBV11-2
CDR3: ASSLEGGEGYEQY

J: TRBJ1-2
V: TRBV27
CDR3: ASSLYQGGEHGYT

J: TRBJ2-7
V: TRBV11-2
CDR3: ASSLAINPGSYEQY

J: TRBJ2-3
V: TRBV28
CDR3: ATLSGADTQY

J: TRBJ2-3
V: TRBV11-3
CDR3: ASSLELGADTQY

J: TRBJ1-1
V: TRBV18
CDR3: ASSPTGQFAAEAF

J: TRBJ1-5
V: TRBV27
CDR3: ASRLQSRDRGNQPQH

J: TRBJ2-1
V: TRBV28
CDR3: ASSRDRGEYNEQF

J: TRBJ1-5
V: TRBV19
CDR3: ASSQQDSNQPQH

J: TRBJ2-7
V: TRBV7-9
CDR3: ASRASGYEQY